The 3 T cell receptor beta chains given below trace back to one sample, sequenced in a study of T-cell memory formation after mild COVID-19 (dated by TCRdb to about 2021). The library was generated by 5' RACE. The sequencing machine was an Illumina NovaSeq 6000. TCRdb redid the processing of the public reads, applying fastp at Q25 and MiXCR, and retained in-frame beta chains. Entries are consolidated by CDR3 protein sequence, retaining the most common genes and DNA. This sample is represented by some 40,000 distinct CDR3 sequences; about 6.1% of them were singletons. The ten largest make up 0.7% to 0.85% of the sample. The sequencing sample was made of PBMCs or a T cell subset sorted from them (not recorded which). The receptor source for this set is an adult who had mild COVID-19 (a few samples of this study predate the infection). The sample titles of this study are shuffled in the database, so cell type and time point are left out.

This clonotype was seen a few times. CDR3 amino acids: CASSRGLAGDQETQYF. CDR3 bases: TGTGCCAGCTCACGTGGACTAGCGGGAGACCAAGAGACCCAGTACTTC. This chain uses TRBV18 with TRBJ2-5, with TRBD2 identical over 13 bases. V was pared by 4 bases and J by 0 bases, with 2 bases of the junction left unmatched. Germline CDR1 reads KGHSH; CDR2 reads LQKENI. This CDR3 is built from 16 residues.

This clonotype was seen ten or more times. The CDR3 DNA is TGCGCCAGCAGCCCTGGACAGGGGCGGAGGAAAACTGAAGCTTTCTTT. Protein: CASSPGQGRRKTEAFF. V usage is TRBV5-1 and J usage is TRBJ1-1; TRBD1 aligns across 9 bases. The CDR3 extends over 16 amino acids. The V gene end was trimmed by 4 bases and the J gene end by 5 bases; junction bases not matched to a gene: 12. CDR1 and CDR2 from the germline V gene are SGHRS and YFSETQ.

The rearrangement joins TRBV4-2 to TRBJ1-2; D remains unclear. Germline assignment: CDR1 LGHNA and CDR2 YNFKEQ. V shed 4 bases and J shed 1 base, with 10 bases lying between them. This CDR3 has 14 amino acids. The CDR3 is CASSPGLGNYGYTF. CDR3 nucleotide sequence: TGTGCCAGCAGCCCCGGGTTGGGTAACTATGGCTACACCTTC.